Below, 20 T cell receptor beta chains from the same sample are listed, as sequenced in a study of T cells in Graves' hyperthyroidism and ophthalmopathy. There were TCR beta CDR3 regions amplified from RNA transcripts. The HTBI primer set drove a first-round RT-PCR of the TCR CDR3. TCRdb independently ran MiXCR on the multiplex PCR reads; one entry per CDR3 protein. The sample has fewer than 350,000 distinct CDR3 sequences; 12% to 15% are singletons. Sequences were obtained from blood. The receptors here all came from a woman aged 50 to 60 with Graves' hyperthyroidism that later progressed to Graves' ophthalmopathy.

The chain couples TRBV6-1 to TRBJ1-3; D unclear. The germline gives CDR1 MNHNS, CDR2 SASEGT. Trimming stripped 6 bases from V and 0 bases from J, with 21 bases between. This CDR3 has 18 amino acids. The DNA of the CDR3 is TGTGCCAGCAGCCTCCGGGCCGGGCATAAACTCTCTGGAAACACCATATATTTT. This sequence encodes CASSLRAGHKLSGNTIYF.

The table lists this clonotype with many counts. The CDR3, as DNA: TGTGCCAGCAGCTTCTCCGGGAGTGGGTACAATGAGCAGTTCTTC. This encodes CASSFSGSGYNEQFF. J is TRBJ2-1 and V is TRBV11-3; D is perhaps TRBD2 (6 bases). Germline CDR1 reads SGHNT; CDR2 reads YENEEA. The CDR3 has 15 residues. V lost 3 bases and J 4 bases, leaving 13 bases between the germline ends.

This clonotype was seen a few times. Just one base apart from a much larger clone, this may be a read error. The chain recombines TRBV27 with TRBJ2-6, with D tentatively TRBD1 or TRBD2 (5 bases each). This CDR3 has 15 residues. The germline CDR1 and CDR2 sequences are MNHEY and SMNVEV (reference sequence). CDR3 region: CASTIRGTGADVLTF. The CDR3 bases are TGTGCCAGCACTATCCGGGGAACTGGGGCCGACGTCCTGACTTTC.

This clonotype was found many times. CDR3 coding DNA: TGTGCCAGCAGTTTCCGGGACAGGGATCTTGGCTACACCTTC. Protein product: CASSFRDRDLGYTF. The chain combines TRBV28 with TRBJ1-2; 9 bases align to TRBD1. V lost 3 bases, J lost 7 bases, and 6 bases stayed unmatched. The CDR3 is 14 amino acids. Per germline, CDR1 MDHEN and CDR2 SYDVKM.

This clonotype was detected many times. The chain combines TRBV5-1 with TRBJ1-2, with D possibly being TRBD1 (5 bases). Germline V lookup: CDR1 SGHRS, CDR2 YFSETQ. Between the trimmed V and J ends, which lost 4 bases and 7 bases, there was a span of 14 bases. The CDR3 length is 13 residues. The CDR3 sequence is CASSPGEGAGYTF. The CDR3 region has the DNA TGCGCCAGCAGCCCCGGTGAAGGGGCTGGCTACACCTTC. Full variable domain (rest looked up from reference TRBV5-1 and TRBJ1-2): KAGVTQTPRYLIKTRGQQVTLSCSPISGHRSVSWYQQTPGQGLQFLFEYFSETQRNKGNFPGRFSGRQFSNSRSEMNVSTLELGDSALYLCASSPGEGAGYTFGSGTRLTVV.

This clonotype was seen repeatedly, ten times or more. The rearrangement links TRBV28 to TRBJ1-2; D ambiguous. Per the germline V gene, CDR1 is MDHEN and CDR2 is SYDVKM. This CDR3 has 13 amino acids. V gave up 2 bases and J gave up 4 bases, with 8 bases separating them. CDR3 amino acids: CASSLAHPYGYTF. Written as DNA, the CDR3 is TGTGCCAGCAGTTTAGCCCACCCCTATGGCTACACCTTC.

A word on this clonotype: A much larger clone is a single base away; this may be a read error. The V and J genes are TRBV4-2 and TRBJ2-7, with 8 bases matching TRBD2. Germline V gene data show CDR1 as LGHNA and CDR2 as YNFKEQ. The CDR3 runs to 14 residues. Here the CDR3 DNA reads TGTGCCCGCAGCCAAGGCGCTAGCGGGTACGAGCAGTACTTC. Protein product: CARSQGASGYEQYF.

This clonotype was detected ten times or more. V usage is TRBV12-3 or TRBV12-4 and J usage is TRBJ2-2; a weak D match, TRBD1 (6 bases). The length of the CDR3 is 14 residues. The V end was cut by 3 bases, the J end by 4 bases, with 9 bases between. This CDR3 is CASSFRGSTGELFF. CDR3 nucleotides: TGTGCCAGCAGTTTTAGGGGGAGCACCGGGGAGCTGTTTTTT.

This clonotype was counted between two and nine times. The chain employs TRBV4-1 and TRBJ2-6; 7 bases map to TRBD1. Losses at the gene ends were 6 bases for V and 4 bases for J; bases not matched to a gene: 6. Germline CDR1 is MGHRA and CDR2 is YSYEKL. The length of the CDR3 is 15 residues. The CDR3 here is CASRHRGDGANVLTF. The CDR3 nucleotides are TGCGCCAGCAGGCACAGGGGAGACGGGGCCAACGTCCTGACTTTC.

This clonotype was seen many times. The chain combines TRBV6-5 with TRBJ1-2; the match to TRBD1 covers 11 bases. Germline values: CDR1 MNHEY, CDR2 SVGAGI. Unmatched junction bases numbered 2, after V lost 4 bases and J lost 4 bases. CDR3 length: 14 amino acids. The CDR3, as DNA: TGTGCCAGCAGTTTGGGGACAGGGGGCTATGGCTACACCTTC. This translates into CASSLGTGGYGYTF.

This clonotype was observed at least ten times. This clone may be a read error of a much larger clone one base away. The chain combines TRBV28 with TRBJ1-5; a weak D match, TRBD1 (5 bases). Germline loops: CDR1 MDHEN, CDR2 SYDVKM. Between the trimmed V and J ends, which lost 10 bases and 7 bases, there was a span of 17 bases. This CDR3 has 13 residues. The CDR3 here is CATKTEVGQPQHF. The CDR3 DNA reads TGTGCCACCAAGACAGAGGTTGGACAGCCCCAGCATTTT. Full variable domain (rest looked up from reference TRBV28 and TRBJ1-5): DVKVTQSSRYLVKRTGEKVFLECVQDMDHENMFWYRQDPGLGLRLIYFSYDVKMKEKGDIPEGYSVSREKKERFSLILESASTNQTSMYLCATKTEVGQPQHFGDGTRLSIL.

The chain uses TRBV28 and TRBJ2-1; TRBD2 is a possible D gene (7 bases). The CDR3 runs 18 residues. Germline V gene data show CDR1 as MDHEN and CDR2 as SYDVKM. V shed 5 bases and J shed 1 base, with 21 bases lying between them. The chain's CDR3 is CASSLSPGRGASYNEQFF. The CDR3 nucleotides read TGTGCCAGCAGTCTATCTCCGGGACGGGGGGCATCCTACAATGAGCAGTTCTTC.

This clonotype was counted only a few times. The V gene is TRBV7-3, the J gene TRBJ2-6; 7 nucleotides match TRBD1. V lost 3 bases to trimming and J lost 0 bases; unmatched junction nucleotides: 8. The V gene's germline CDR1 is SGHTA and CDR2 FQGTGA. The CDR3 spans 18 residues. CDR3 sequence: CASSLTGSPNSGANVLTF. In DNA, the CDR3 is TGTGCCAGCAGCTTGACAGGGTCCCCAAACTCTGGGGCCAACGTCCTGACTTTC.

There are a few counts of this clonotype. The chain combines TRBV19 with TRBJ1-1; the D gene is possibly TRBD1 (5 bases). CDR1 is LNHDA, CDR2 SQIVND, per germline (reference sequence). V was cut by 3 bases and J by 6 bases, with 11 bases left in between. The CDR3 runs 13 residues. The DNA for the CDR3 is TGTGCCAGTAGTATCTGGGTAGGGGCTGAAGCTTTCTTT. Encoded protein: CASSIWVGAEAFF.

The chain carries TRBV6-1 and TRBJ1-4; maybe TRBD1 (6 bases). CDR3 length equals 13 residues. Per germline, CDR1 MNHNS and CDR2 SASEGT. V was pared by 10 bases and J by 8 bases, with 17 bases between. The CDR3 DNA sequence: TGTGCCACCTACCCGGGGGCGGAGGAAAAACTGTTTTTT. The encoded protein is CATYPGAEEKLFF.

The gene calls are TRBV20-1 and TRBJ2-7, with D perhaps TRBD2 (7 bases). The germline gives CDR1 DFQATT, CDR2 SNEGSKA (reference sequence). V was clipped by 5 bases and J by 0 bases, with 14 bases between them. CDR3 size: 14 residues. The CDR3 reads CSAEGGGASYEQYF. CDR3 bases: TGCAGTGCTGAGGGGGGGGGGGCCTCCTACGAGCAGTACTTC.

In this sample, this clonotype turned up many times. The CDR3 protein is CASSEWNQPQHF. In DNA form, the CDR3 reads TGCGCCAGCAGTGAGTGGAATCAGCCCCAGCATTTT. The gene calls are TRBV10-2 and TRBJ1-5; D unclear. The germline gives CDR1 WSHSY, CDR2 SAAADI. The V gene lost 1 base and the J gene lost 4 bases, with 2 bases spanning the gap. The CDR3 is 12 amino acids.

The V call is TRBV4-1, the J call TRBJ2-3, with 7 bases matching TRBD2. Germline V gene lookup returns CDR1 MGHRA and CDR2 YSYEKL. J lost 3 bases, V lost 6 bases, and 9 bases had no gene match. The CDR3 consists of 15 residues. The CDR3 spells CASRFLGEGTDTQYF. The CDR3 nucleotides read TGCGCCAGCAGGTTCTTAGGGGAGGGGACAGATACGCAGTATTTT.

In its sample, this clonotype was seen many times. The CDR3 nucleotides are TGTGCCAGCTCACCACCCGGGGGACTTCAAGAGACCCAGTACTTC. Amino acid sequence: CASSPPGGLQETQYF. The chain employs TRBV18 and TRBJ2-5, with D possibly TRBD2 on 6 matching bases. Looked up from germline, CDR1 is KGHSH and CDR2 is LQKENI. Between the trimmed V and J ends, which lost 0 bases and 2 bases, there was a span of 10 bases. This CDR3 is built from 15 residues.

This clonotype has only a few counts. The chain uses TRBV11-1 and TRBJ2-1; D unclear. Germline CDR1 is SGHAT and CDR2 is FQDESV (reference sequence). This CDR3 spans 13 amino acids. Deletions cut 3 bases from V and 3 bases from J, with 6 bases between. CDR3 nucleotides: TGTGCCAGCAGCTTTCTGGGCTACAATGAGCAGTTCTTC. Amino acids: CASSFLGYNEQFF.